Presented here are 3 T cell receptor beta chains from one specimen sequenced in a study of cytomegalovirus exposure and HLA in healthy donors. 13 Jbeta primers and 60 Vbeta primers were used for the PCR. The table came from immunoSEQ multiplex PCR; TCRdb's copy has only in-frame clones and leaves some out. The sample has roughly 52,000 clones, 45% to 70% seen once. The sequencing sample was made of PBMCs. The origin of the receptors is a human donor in good health.

CDR3 sequence (DNA): TGTGCCAGCTCACCAGGGACAGGTTTGTGGGAGACCCAGTACTTC. Protein: CASSPGTGLWETQYF. This chain links TRBV18 with TRBJ2-5; 8 nucleotides line up with TRBD1. This CDR3 spans 15 amino acids. The germline V gene encodes CDR1 KGHSH and CDR2 LQKENI. The V gene end was trimmed by 2 bases and the J gene end by 5 bases; junction bases not matched to a gene: 7. Full variable domain (missing parts from reference TRBV18 and TRBJ2-5): NAGVMQNPRHLVRRRGQEARLRCSPMKGHSHVYWYRQLPEEGLKFMVYLQKENIIDESGMPKERFSAEFPKEGPSILRIQQVVRGDSAAYFCASSPGTGLWETQYFGPGTRLLVL.

This clone was detected a few times. Within the sample, other DNA sequences also encode this same CDR3. CDR3 protein: CASSIRGQGPNTEAFF. The DNA of the CDR3 is TGTGCCAGTAGTATAAGGGGCCAGGGTCCGAACACTGAAGCTTTCTTT. This chain links TRBV19 with TRBJ1-1, with D perhaps matching TRBD1 (5 bases). V dropped 2 bases and J dropped 1 base, with 14 bases sitting between them. In germline, CDR1 is LNHDA, CDR2 SQIVND (reference sequence). The CDR3 covers 16 residues.

J is TRBJ2-7 and V is TRBV5-4, with 13 positions matching TRBD2. Germline trimming cut 4 bases from V and 6 bases from J; bases unmatched to any gene: 10. Germline V lookup: CDR1 SGHNT, CDR2 YYREEE (reference sequence). This CDR3 has 16 amino acids. This chain's CDR3 is CASSRRTSGGPSEQYF. The CDR3 nucleotides are TGTGCCAGCAGCCGAAGGACTAGCGGGGGCCCGAGCGAGCAGTACTTC.